This T cell receptor (beta chain) was identified during a study of blood T cell repertoires in COVID-19. Assay: immunoSEQ multiplex PCR; the TCRdb copy retains only in-frame clones and omits some. In the table there are about 210,000 clones, about 81% of which are singletons. Germline V lookup: CDR1 MDHEN, CDR2 SYDVKM. This CDR3 comprises 13 residues. V was clipped by 3 bases and J by 4 bases, with 7 bases between them. The V gene is TRBV28, the J gene TRBJ1-5; no reliable D call. Sequences were obtained from peripheral blood. The TCR sequence derives from a woman between 65 and 79 years old with COVID-19, enrolled during active disease. Here the CDR3 reads CASSFGGNQPQHF. For the CDR3, the DNA is TGTGCCAGCAGTTTCGGCGGTAATCAGCCCCAGCATTTT.